The text below deals with one T cell receptor beta chain. Its antigen is undetermined. Donors, without exception, were Caucasian adults residing in Nashville, Tennessee. Repertoires were generated with immunoSEQ multiplex PCR, while TCRdb's copy carries only in-frame clones and drops some. The sample carries hundreds of thousands of clones, just over 95% recorded once. The data stem from a study of shared clonotypes between healthy human individuals. Study details: Donors had three CD4 naive, three CD4 memory, two CD8 naive and one CD8 memory plate apiece. Whole-study findings and limits: Non-shared clonotypes were found to have lower generation probabilities than the clonotypes that were shared by all four of the sorted-subset donors. The study sampled only blood, and tissue repertoires likely differ.

This TCR was recovered from a man aged 25-45 years in good health. Material: memory CD8+ T cells sorted from blood. Subset of the sample: CD45RO+ cells pooled with CCR7-negative TemRA cells.

In DNA, the CDR3 is TGTGCCAGCAGTGAAGCGCTCGGAAACAATGAGCAGTTCTTC. This encodes CASSEALGNNEQFF. V and J are TRBV6-1 and TRBJ2-1; D is ambiguous. Germline CDR1 and CDR2: MNHNS and SASEGT. The CDR3 runs 14 residues. The V gene lost 0 bases and the J gene lost 5 bases, with 8 bases spanning the gap.